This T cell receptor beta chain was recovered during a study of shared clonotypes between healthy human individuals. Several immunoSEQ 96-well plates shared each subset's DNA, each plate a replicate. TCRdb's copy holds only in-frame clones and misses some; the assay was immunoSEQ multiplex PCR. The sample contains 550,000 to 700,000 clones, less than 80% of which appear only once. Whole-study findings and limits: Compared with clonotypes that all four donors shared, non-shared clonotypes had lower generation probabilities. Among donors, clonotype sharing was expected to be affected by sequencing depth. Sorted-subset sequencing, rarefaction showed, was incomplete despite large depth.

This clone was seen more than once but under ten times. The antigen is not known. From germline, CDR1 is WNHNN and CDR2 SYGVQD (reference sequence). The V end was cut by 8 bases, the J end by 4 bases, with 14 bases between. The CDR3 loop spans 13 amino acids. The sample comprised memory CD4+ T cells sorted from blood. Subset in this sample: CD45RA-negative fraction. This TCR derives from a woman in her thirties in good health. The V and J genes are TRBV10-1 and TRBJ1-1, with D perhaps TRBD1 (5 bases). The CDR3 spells CASSLGGSTEAFF. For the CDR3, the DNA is TGCGCCAGCTCCCTTGGGGGGAGCACTGAAGCTTTCTTT.